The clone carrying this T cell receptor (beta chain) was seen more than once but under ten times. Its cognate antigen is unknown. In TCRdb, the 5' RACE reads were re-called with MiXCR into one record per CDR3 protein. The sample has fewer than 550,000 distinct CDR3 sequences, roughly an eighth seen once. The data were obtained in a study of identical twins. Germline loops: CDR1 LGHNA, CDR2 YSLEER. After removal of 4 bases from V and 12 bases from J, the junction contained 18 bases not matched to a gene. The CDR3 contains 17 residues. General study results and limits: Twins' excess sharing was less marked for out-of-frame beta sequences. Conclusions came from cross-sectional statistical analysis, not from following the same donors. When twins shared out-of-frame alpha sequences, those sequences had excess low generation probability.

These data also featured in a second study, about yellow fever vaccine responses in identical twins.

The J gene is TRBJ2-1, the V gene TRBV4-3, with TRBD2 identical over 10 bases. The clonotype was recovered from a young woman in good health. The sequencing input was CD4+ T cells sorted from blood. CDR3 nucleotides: TGCGCCAGCAGCCCATCCCCTAGCGGGGGAGGTGATTTAAGGCAGTTCTTC. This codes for CASSPSPSGGGDLRQFF.